This TCR beta chain was retrieved from a study of cytomegalovirus exposure and HLA in healthy donors. Findings of the study overall: Judged likely to be a sequencing artifact was a cluster of highly shared sequence variants. There were some public TCRs occurring in many donors, but most TCR sequences were rare.

The CDR3 has 14 amino acids. The germline V gene has CDR1 SGHVS and CDR2 FQNEAQ. Between the trimmed V and J ends, which lost 1 base and 4 bases, there was a span of 10 bases. A remark on this clone: Its antigen is unidentified.

60 Vbeta and 13 Jbeta primers were used in PCR. In the study's own analysis: About 11 million of tens of millions of unique TCR beta chains were shared, per a later count. Libraries were prepared by immunoSEQ multiplex PCR; TCRdb keeps only in-frame clonotypes and omits some of them. V and J calls and clone size are copied from that table; D and trimming were computed from the DNA. The sample consists of some 180,000 clones, around 87% of them appearing once. This sequence joins TRBV7-8 and TRBJ1-1; no reliable D call. This TCR was recovered from a boy aged 2 to 10 in good health and CMV-seronegative. The sequenced sample consisted of PBMCs. The CDR3 DNA follows: TGTGCCAGCAGCTTAGAGGGTGGGAGCACTGAAGCTTTCTTT. This sequence encodes CASSLEGGSTEAFF.